These T cell receptor beta chains were read from a single sample in a study of blood T cell repertoires in COVID-19. Repertoires were generated with immunoSEQ multiplex PCR, while TCRdb's copy carries only in-frame clones and drops some. The sample comprises around 300,000 clones, about 82% of which are singletons, and more than 6% rests with the top ten. The sequencing sample was made of peripheral blood. The receptors shown here come from a human donor in a cohort sampled during active COVID-19. CDR3s include the opening cysteine and the closing phenylalanine or tryptophan. The D gene is left open where the match is weak. Size tells how often a clone was seen (once, few, many) or the class of an expanded clone, and some rows leave it out.

j_gene: TRBJ2-1
v_gene: TRBV9
abundance: .
d_gene: .
CDR3aa: CASSVGTRGYNEQFF
CDR3nt: TGTGCCAGCAGCGTAGGGACTAGGGGGTACAATGAGCAGTTCTTC

j_gene: TRBJ1-1
v_gene: TRBV7-6
abundance: .
d_gene: .
CDR3aa: CASSSDRNTEAFF
CDR3nt: TGTGCCAGCAGCTCCGACAGGAACACTGAAGCTTTCTTT

j_gene: TRBJ2-4
v_gene: TRBV9
abundance: .
d_gene: TRBD2
CDR3aa: CASSEYGGAFGKNIQYF
CDR3nt: TGTGCCAGCAGCGAGTACGGGGGGGCGTTCGGCAAAAACATTCAGTACTTC

j_gene: TRBJ1-2
v_gene: TRBV5-4
abundance: .
d_gene: TRBD1
CDR3aa: CASSSSPGTGFGGYTF
CDR3nt: TGTGCCAGCAGCTCCTCCCCCGGGACAGGGTTCGGCGGCTACACCTTC

j_gene: TRBJ2-7
v_gene: TRBV19
abundance: .
d_gene: TRBD2
CDR3aa: CASRPTSGYYEQYF
CDR3nt: TGTGCCAGTAGGCCTACTAGCGGCTACTACGAGCAGTACTTC

j_gene: TRBJ1-1
v_gene: TRBV29-1
abundance: .
d_gene: .
CDR3aa: CSAQTGNTEAFF
CDR3nt: TGCAGCGCCCAGACAGGGAACACTGAAGCTTTCTTT

j_gene: TRBJ2-3
v_gene: TRBV24-1
abundance: .
d_gene: TRBD2
CDR3aa: CATSDTHRGVTQYF
CDR3nt: TGTGCCACCAGTGACACACATCGGGGGGTTACGCAGTATTTT

j_gene: TRBJ2-7
v_gene: TRBV9
abundance: .
d_gene: .
CDR3aa: CASSVETGSYEQYF
CDR3nt: TGTGCCAGCAGCGTAGAAACAGGCTCCTACGAGCAGTACTTC

j_gene: TRBJ2-3
v_gene: TRBV25-1
abundance: .
d_gene: TRBD1
CDR3aa: CASSIAGGADTQYF
CDR3nt: TGTGCCAGCAGTATTGCAGGGGGCGCGGATACGCAGTATTTT

j_gene: TRBJ2-3
v_gene: TRBV5-1
abundance: .
d_gene: TRBD2
CDR3aa: CASSLGGLRFGDTQYF
CDR3nt: TGCGCCAGCAGCTTGGGGGGACTAAGGTTTGGAGATACGCAGTATTTT

j_gene: TRBJ1-2
v_gene: TRBV18
abundance: once
d_gene: TRBD1
CDR3aa: CASSRDSNYGYTF
CDR3nt: TGTGCCAGCTCAAGGGACAGTAACTATGGCTACACCTTC

j_gene: TRBJ1-2
v_gene: TRBV12-3/TRBV12-4
abundance: once
d_gene: .
CDR3aa: CASSLLGGFGYTF
CDR3nt: TGTGCCAGCAGTTTGCTTGGGGGGTTTGGCTACACCTTC

j_gene: TRBJ2-7
v_gene: TRBV10-1
abundance: many
d_gene: TRBD2
CDR3aa: CASSRTSGAYYEQYF
CDR3nt: TGCGCCAGCAGCCGTACTAGCGGGGCCTACTACGAGCAGTACTTC

j_gene: TRBJ1-1
v_gene: TRBV4-1
abundance: many
d_gene: TRBD1
CDR3aa: CASSHIDRVNTEAFF
CDR3nt: TGCGCCAGCAGCCACATAGACAGGGTGAACACTGAAGCTTTCTTT

j_gene: TRBJ2-3
v_gene: TRBV3-1/TRBV3-2
abundance: .
d_gene: TRBD2
CDR3aa: CASSQDRRLAEGADTQYF
CDR3nt: TGTGCCAGCAGCCAAGATCGGCGGCTAGCGGAAGGCGCAGATACGCAGTATTTT

j_gene: TRBJ2-7
v_gene: TRBV24-1
abundance: once
d_gene: .
CDR3aa: CATSEGTDEQYF
CDR3nt: TGTGCCACCAGTGAAGGGACTGACGAGCAGTACTTC

j_gene: TRBJ2-6
v_gene: TRBV11-1
abundance: .
d_gene: .
CDR3aa: CASSPQRPGANVLTF
CDR3nt: TGTGCCAGCAGCCCCCAGCGACCTGGGGCCAACGTCCTGACTTTC

j_gene: TRBJ1-2
v_gene: TRBV5-4
abundance: few
d_gene: TRBD1
CDR3aa: CASSKTGGGYGYTF
CDR3nt: TGTGCCAGCAGCAAAACAGGGGGAGGCTATGGCTACACCTTC

j_gene: TRBJ1-4
v_gene: TRBV7-9
abundance: .
d_gene: TRBD1
CDR3aa: CASSPSQGEEKLFF
CDR3nt: TGTGCCAGCAGCCCCTCGCAGGGGGAGGAAAAACTGTTTTTT

j_gene: TRBJ2-2
v_gene: TRBV19
abundance: .
d_gene: TRBD2
CDR3aa: CARIKTSGGTGELFF
CDR3nt: TGTGCCAGGATAAAAACCAGCGGGGGCACCGGGGAGCTGTTTTTT

j_gene: TRBJ1-1
v_gene: TRBV5-4
abundance: .
d_gene: .
CDR3aa: CASSSRGEAIVRAFF
CDR3nt: TGTGCCAGCAGCTCACGCGGGGAGGCGATTGTAAGGGCTTTCTTT

j_gene: TRBJ1-4
v_gene: TRBV7-9
abundance: .
d_gene: .
CDR3aa: CASSLGGKANEKLFF
CDR3nt: TGTGCCAGCAGCTTGGGAGGGAAGGCTAATGAAAAACTGTTTTTT

j_gene: TRBJ2-7
v_gene: TRBV5-1
abundance: .
d_gene: TRBD1
CDR3aa: CASSSWTGKYEQYF
CDR3nt: TGCGCCAGCAGCTCCTGGACAGGGAAGTACGAGCAGTACTTC

j_gene: TRBJ2-3
v_gene: TRBV19
abundance: many
d_gene: .
CDR3aa: CASSLNLADTQYF
CDR3nt: TGTGCCAGTAGTCTGAACTTAGCAGATACGCAGTATTTT

j_gene: TRBJ2-7
v_gene: TRBV9
abundance: .
d_gene: .
CDR3aa: CASSVDRDLYEQYF
CDR3nt: TGTGCCAGCAGCGTAGACAGGGACCTCTACGAGCAGTACTTC

j_gene: TRBJ2-3
v_gene: TRBV6-5
abundance: .
d_gene: TRBD2
CDR3aa: CASRKSGGAMDTQYF
CDR3nt: TGTGCCAGCAGGAAAAGCGGGGGGGCCATGGATACGCAGTATTTT

j_gene: TRBJ1-5
v_gene: TRBV5-5
abundance: .
d_gene: TRBD1
CDR3aa: CASSPGTGYQPQHF
CDR3nt: TGTGCCAGCAGCCCTGGGACAGGTTATCAGCCCCAGCATTTT

j_gene: TRBJ1-6
v_gene: TRBV6-5
abundance: .
d_gene: .
CDR3aa: CASRLTGFHNSPLHF
CDR3nt: TGTGCCAGCAGGCTCACAGGGTTCCATAATTCACCCCTCCACTTT

j_gene: TRBJ1-1
v_gene: TRBV19
abundance: .
d_gene: .
CDR3aa: CASSIVRGNTEAFF
CDR3nt: TGTGCCAGTAGTATAGTTAGGGGGAACACTGAAGCTTTCTTT

j_gene: TRBJ1-1
v_gene: TRBV6-1
abundance: once
d_gene: .
CDR3aa: CASSETLISVSGTEAFF
CDR3nt: TGTGCCAGCAGTGAAACCCTAATATCGGTTTCCGGCACTGAAGCTTTCTTT

j_gene: TRBJ2-2
v_gene: TRBV25-1
abundance: .
d_gene: .
CDR3aa: CASSEYEADTGELFF
CDR3nt: TGTGCCAGCAGTGAATATGAGGCTGACACCGGGGAGCTGTTTTTT

j_gene: TRBJ1-4
v_gene: TRBV5-1
abundance: .
d_gene: TRBD1
CDR3aa: CASSSHVQTGTNEKLFF
CDR3nt: TGCGCCAGCAGCTCTCACGTACAGACAGGGACGAATGAAAAACTGTTTTTT

j_gene: TRBJ1-2
v_gene: TRBV5-1
abundance: .
d_gene: TRBD1
CDR3aa: CASGSHAGQGASGYTF
CDR3nt: TGCGCCAGCGGCAGCCATGCGGGACAGGGGGCTAGTGGCTACACCTTC

j_gene: TRBJ1-1
v_gene: TRBV2
abundance: .
d_gene: .
CDR3aa: CASQFTLRTEAFF
CDR3nt: TGTGCCAGCCAGTTTACCCTGAGGACTGAAGCTTTCTTT

j_gene: TRBJ1-1
v_gene: TRBV21-1
abundance: .
d_gene: .
CDR3aa: CASKTRDRVGTEAFF
CDR3nt: TGTGCCAGCAAAACCCGGGACAGGGTAGGCACTGAAGCTTTCTTT

j_gene: TRBJ2-3
v_gene: TRBV6-5
abundance: .
d_gene: .
CDR3aa: CASSYGGTATDTQYF
CDR3nt: TGTGCCAGCAGTTACGGCGGGACAGCTACAGATACGCAGTATTTT

j_gene: TRBJ1-2
v_gene: TRBV14
abundance: .
d_gene: .
CDR3aa: CASSQAVRDGYTF
CDR3nt: TGTGCCAGCAGCCAAGCTGTGAGGGATGGCTACACCTTC

j_gene: TRBJ1-3
v_gene: TRBV15
abundance: .
d_gene: .
CDR3aa: CATSRGRSSGNTIYF
CDR3nt: TGTGCCACCAGCAGAGGGCGGAGCTCTGGAAACACCATATATTTT

j_gene: TRBJ2-1
v_gene: TRBV10-3
abundance: .
d_gene: TRBD2
CDR3aa: CATIAGPMAGEQFF
CDR3nt: TGTGCCACCATAGCGGGCCCCATGGCGGGTGAGCAGTTCTTC

j_gene: TRBJ2-2
v_gene: TRBV27
abundance: few
d_gene: .
CDR3aa: CASSFSRSTGELFF
CDR3nt: TGTGCCAGCAGTTTTTCAAGGAGCACCGGGGAGCTGTTTTTT

j_gene: TRBJ1-3
v_gene: TRBV30
abundance: once
d_gene: .
CDR3aa: CAWSEAAGNTIYF
CDR3nt: TGTGCCTGGAGCGAGGCGGCTGGAAACACCATATATTTT

j_gene: TRBJ2-2
v_gene: TRBV5-1
abundance: .
d_gene: .
CDR3aa: CASPTPNTGELFF
CDR3nt: TGCGCCAGCCCGACTCCGAACACCGGGGAGCTGTTTTTT

j_gene: TRBJ1-5
v_gene: TRBV6-7
abundance: .
d_gene: .
CDR3aa: CASSSVGNQPQHF
CDR3nt: TGTGCCAGCAGTTCCGTAGGCAATCAGCCCCAGCATTTT

j_gene: TRBJ2-2
v_gene: TRBV5-1
abundance: once
d_gene: .
CDR3aa: CASSSGKTTNTGELFF
CDR3nt: TGCGCCAGCAGCTCGGGGAAAACTACGAACACCGGGGAGCTGTTTTTT

j_gene: TRBJ2-7
v_gene: TRBV30
abundance: few
d_gene: TRBD1
CDR3aa: CAWSLTGVEQYF
CDR3nt: TGTGCCTGGAGCCTGACAGGGGTCGAGCAGTACTTC

j_gene: TRBJ1-2
v_gene: TRBV19
abundance: .
d_gene: .
CDR3aa: CASSIPGYGYTF
CDR3nt: TGTGCCAGTAGTATCCCGGGCTATGGCTACACCTTC

j_gene: TRBJ1-5
v_gene: TRBV12-3/TRBV12-4
abundance: .
d_gene: .
CDR3aa: CASSLDSHQPQHF
CDR3nt: TGTGCCAGCAGTTTAGACAGCCATCAGCCCCAGCATTTT

j_gene: TRBJ2-2
v_gene: TRBV3-1/TRBV3-2
abundance: .
d_gene: TRBD2
CDR3aa: CASSRGTSGGVGELFF
CDR3nt: TGTGCCAGCAGCCGAGGGACTAGCGGGGGGGTCGGGGAGCTGTTTTTT

j_gene: TRBJ1-2
v_gene: TRBV6-5
abundance: .
d_gene: .
CDR3aa: CASSQGPYGYTF
CDR3nt: TGTGCCAGCAGTCAGGGGCCCTATGGCTACACCTTC

j_gene: TRBJ2-2
v_gene: TRBV7-9
abundance: .
d_gene: TRBD2
CDR3aa: CASSPGASGGLITGELFF
CDR3nt: TGTGCCAGCAGCCCCGGGGCTAGCGGGGGCCTTATCACCGGGGAGCTGTTTTTT

j_gene: TRBJ2-1
v_gene: TRBV24-1
abundance: .
d_gene: .
CDR3aa: CATSQGPEQFF
CDR3nt: TGTGCCACCAGTCAGGGCCCTGAGCAGTTCTTC

j_gene: TRBJ2-1
v_gene: TRBV24-1
abundance: .
d_gene: .
CDR3aa: CATSDLSDNEQFF
CDR3nt: TGTGCCACCAGTGATCTGTCAGACAATGAGCAGTTCTTC

j_gene: TRBJ1-6
v_gene: TRBV2
abundance: .
d_gene: TRBD1
CDR3aa: CASSEEDRGNSPLHF
CDR3nt: TGTGCCAGCAGTGAGGAGGACAGGGGGAATTCACCCCTCCACTTT

j_gene: TRBJ2-3
v_gene: TRBV3-1/TRBV3-2
abundance: once
d_gene: TRBD2
CDR3aa: CASGPTSGGADTQYF
CDR3nt: TGTGCCAGCGGTCCAACTAGCGGGGGGGCAGATACGCAGTATTTT

j_gene: TRBJ2-7
v_gene: TRBV30
abundance: .
d_gene: .
CDR3aa: CAWTGSYEQYF
CDR3nt: TGTGCCTGGACAGGGTCTTACGAGCAGTACTTC

j_gene: TRBJ2-1
v_gene: TRBV5-4
abundance: .
d_gene: .
CDR3aa: CASSLGGGGSDNEQFF
CDR3nt: TGTGCCAGCAGCTTGGGGGGGGGCGGGTCAGACAATGAGCAGTTCTTC

j_gene: TRBJ1-4
v_gene: TRBV2
abundance: .
d_gene: TRBD1
CDR3aa: CASRGTGGNEKLFF
CDR3nt: TGTGCCAGCAGGGGGACAGGAGGAAATGAAAAACTGTTTTTT

j_gene: TRBJ1-1
v_gene: TRBV9
abundance: .
d_gene: .
CDR3aa: CASSAGNTEAFF
CDR3nt: TGTGCCAGCAGCGCAGGGAACACTGAAGCTTTCTTT

j_gene: TRBJ1-1
v_gene: TRBV12-3/TRBV12-4
abundance: .
d_gene: .
CDR3aa: CASSQAHEAFF
CDR3nt: TGTGCCAGCAGCCAGGCCCATGAAGCTTTCTTT

j_gene: TRBJ2-7
v_gene: TRBV6-6
abundance: .
d_gene: .
CDR3aa: CACALIAGPYEQYF
CDR3nt: TGTGCCTGCGCTTTGATTGCAGGGCCCTACGAGCAGTACTTC